This passage covers 27 T cell receptor beta chains from one sample sequenced in a study of control samples from healthy donors and cancer patients. The repertoire was sequenced with immunoSEQ multiplex PCR; TCRdb's copy has only in-frame clones and lacks some. This table holds fewer than 200,000 clones, over 85% found once. Specimen: blood. Receptor source: a woman aged 55-75 years in good health.

V and J are TRBV6-5 and TRBJ2-4; D gene unclear. CDR3 length: 16 amino acids. Germline CDR1 MNHEY, CDR2 SVGAGI. Trimming cost V 4 bases and J 1 base, with 14 bases left between them. The CDR3 DNA reads as TGTGCCAGCAGTTTCCACAGCCGGCCTGCCAAAAACATTCAGTACTTC. Encoded protein: CASSFHSRPAKNIQYF.

The chain uses TRBV7-2 and TRBJ2-1, with TRBD2 matching 9 bases. With V trimmed by 5 bases and J by 2 bases, 10 bases remained unmatched. The CDR3 runs to 17 residues. Germline assignment: CDR1 SGHTA and CDR2 FQGNSA. DNA for the CDR3: TGTGCCAGCAGCAGACCGAGAGCGGGGGGCACCTACAATGAGCAGTTCTTC. Encoded protein: CASSRPRAGGTYNEQFF.

The rearrangement links TRBV7-8 to TRBJ1-1; the D gene is possibly TRBD1 (5 bases). The CDR3 extends over 14 amino acids. Germline CDR1 and CDR2: SGHVS and FQNEAQ. V was pared by 6 bases and J by 2 bases, with 13 bases between. The CDR3: CASSGGEANTEAFF. As DNA, the CDR3 is TGTGCCAGCAGTGGGGGGGAAGCTAACACTGAAGCTTTCTTT.

This chain uses TRBV5-1 with TRBJ1-6, with D hard to call. The V gene's germline CDR1 is SGHRS and CDR2 YFSETQ. The CDR3 sequence is 15 residues long. The V and J ends lost 5 bases and 3 bases respectively, with 12 bases between them. The CDR3 region has the DNA TGCGCCAGCAGTCCAATTGGCATCTATAATTCACCCCTCCACTTT. Protein sequence: CASSPIGIYNSPLHF.

This chain uses TRBV5-1 with TRBJ1-6; D gene unclear. V was pared by 4 bases and J by 3 bases, with 11 bases between. This CDR3 comprises 15 residues. Germline V gives CDR1 SGHRS, CDR2 YFSETQ. The CDR3 region has the DNA TGCGCCAGCAGCCCGGGAAGGGACTATAATTCACCCCTCCACTTT. Protein product: CASSPGRDYNSPLHF.

CDR3 sequence: CASSLDLLETQYF. The CDR3 nucleotides are TGCGCCAGCAGCTTGGACCTTCTGGAGACCCAGTACTTC. The chain couples TRBV5-1 to TRBJ2-5; D remains unclear. The V end was cut by 0 bases, the J end by 5 bases, with 8 bases between. The length of the CDR3 is 13 residues. Germline values: CDR1 SGHRS, CDR2 YFSETQ.

The chain couples TRBV24-1 to TRBJ1-2; D unclear. There are 13 residues in the CDR3. V was pared by 5 bases and J by 6 bases, with 12 bases between. Germline V gene lookup returns CDR1 KGHDR and CDR2 SFDVKD. The CDR3 region has the DNA TGTGCCACCAGTGGTGGCCAAGGAGATGGCTACACCTTC. Its translation: CATSGGQGDGYTF.

This clone was seen a single time. This chain links TRBV5-1 with TRBJ1-2, with D unclear. Trimming pared 0 bases from V and 2 bases from J, leaving 2 bases between. The CDR3 consists of 12 residues. Germline values: CDR1 SGHRS, CDR2 YFSETQ. CDR3 sequence reads: CASSLDNYGYTF. The CDR3 coding sequence is TGCGCCAGCAGCTTGGACAACTATGGCTACACCTTC. The full variable domain, in which reference TRBV5-1 and TRBJ1-2 provide the parts outside the CDR3, is KAGVTQTPRYLIKTRGQQVTLSCSPISGHRSVSWYQQTPGQGLQFLFEYFSETQRNKGNFPGRFSGRQFSNSRSEMNVSTLELGDSALYLCASSLDNYGYTFGSGTRLTVV.

This chain joins TRBV2 and TRBJ1-6, with D possibly matching TRBD1 (5 bases). From germline, CDR1 is SNHLY and CDR2 FYNNEI. V gave up 2 bases and J gave up 7 bases, with 9 bases separating them. The CDR3 sequence is 14 residues long. CDR3 coding DNA: TGTGCCAGCAGTGAAAAGGGGAGGAATTCACCCCTCCACTTT. It translates to CASSEKGRNSPLHF. The full variable domain, in which reference TRBV2 and TRBJ1-6 provide the parts outside the CDR3, is EPEVTQTPSHQVTQMGQEVILRCVPISNHLYFYWYRQILGQKVEFLVSFYNNEISEKSEIFDDQFSVERPDGSNFTLKIRSTKLEDSAMYFCASSEKGRNSPLHFGNGTRLTVT.

This rearrangement joins TRBV5-1 to TRBJ2-7; D is uncertain. In germline, CDR1 is SGHRS, CDR2 YFSETQ. With 0 bases removed from V and 0 bases from J, the gap between germline ends came to 7 bases. CDR3 length: 14 amino acids. The CDR3 loop is CASSLAVPSYEQYF. The CDR3 nucleotides are TGCGCCAGCAGCTTGGCCGTCCCCTCCTACGAGCAGTACTTC. The full variable domain, completed using reference TRBV5-1 and TRBJ2-7, is KAGVTQTPRYLIKTRGQQVTLSCSPISGHRSVSWYQQTPGQGLQFLFEYFSETQRNKGNFPGRFSGRQFSNSRSEMNVSTLELGDSALYLCASSLAVPSYEQYFGPGTRLTVT.

This chain joins TRBV27 and TRBJ1-5; the D is unclear. The V end lost 5 bases, the J end lost 2 bases, and 19 bases lay between the germline ends. The CDR3 extends over 17 amino acids. Germline loops: CDR1 MNHEY, CDR2 SMNVEV (reference sequence). This CDR3 reads CASSPSTRILRNQPQHF. CDR3 DNA: TGTGCCAGCAGTCCCTCCACGAGGATTCTCCGCAATCAGCCCCAGCATTTT.

The chain employs TRBV5-1 and TRBJ2-1; TRBD1 matches 7 bases. V lost 4 bases to trimming and J lost 9 bases; unmatched junction nucleotides: 7. Germline CDR1 is SGHRS and CDR2 is YFSETQ. The CDR3 runs 13 residues. CDR3: CASSVGTEGEQFF. The DNA of the CDR3 is TGCGCCAGCAGCGTCGGGACAGAAGGTGAGCAGTTCTTC.

The chain uses TRBV19 and TRBJ1-1; TRBD1 might be the D (6 bases). V gave up 5 bases and J gave up 3 bases, with 10 bases separating them. Germline-derived CDR1 and CDR2 are LNHDA and SQIVND (reference sequence). CDR3 length: 13 residues. CDR3 sequence: CASSLDRYTEAFF. The CDR3 region has the DNA TGTGCCAGTAGTCTCGACAGGTACACTGAAGCTTTCTTT.

V gene TRBV7-9 combines with J gene TRBJ1-5, with D perhaps matching TRBD1 (6 bases). Germline lookup yields CDR1 SEHNR and CDR2 FQNEAQ (reference sequence). This CDR3 region has 17 residues. With 6 bases removed from V and 5 bases from J, the gap between germline ends came to 23 bases. CDR3 residues: CASSPGAGRITDQPQHF. The DNA of the CDR3 is TGTGCCAGCAGTCCAGGGGCAGGGCGAATAACCGATCAGCCCCAGCATTTT.

The chain employs TRBV19 and TRBJ1-1; D is undetermined. This CDR3 has 13 amino acids. V gave up 0 bases and J gave up 10 bases, with 12 bases separating them. CDR1 LNHDA and CDR2 SQIVND come from the germline V gene (reference sequence). The CDR3 coding sequence is TGTGCCAGTAGTATAGATATAGAAAAGCGAGCTTTCTTT. Protein product: CASSIDIEKRAFF.

DNA of the CDR3: TGCAGCGCCGGGGCAGGGCATGGGCAGCCCCAGCATTTT. This sequence encodes CSAGAGHGQPQHF. The chain links TRBV29-1 to TRBJ1-5, with D possibly being TRBD1 (5 bases). The CDR3 consists of 13 residues. Germline CDR1 SQVTM, CDR2 ANQGSEA. Trimming removed 7 bases from V and 7 bases from J, with 17 bases in between.

The chain recombines TRBV6-4 with TRBJ2-6; D not resolved. Germline-derived CDR1 and CDR2 are MRHNA and SNTAGT. V was clipped by 3 bases and J by 5 bases, with 14 bases between them. The CDR3 covers 16 residues. The DNA of the CDR3 is TGTGCCAGCAGTGATTGGCCAGGCAATAGGGCCAACGTCCTGACTTTC. It translates to CASSDWPGNRANVLTF.

The chain uses TRBV4-1 and TRBJ1-3; D is undetermined. The V end lost 1 base, the J end lost 0 bases, and 10 bases lay between the germline ends. There are 16 residues in the CDR3. Germline CDR1 reads MGHRA; CDR2 reads YSYEKL. The CDR3 spells CASSQAFVGSGNTIYF. The CDR3 nucleotides read TGCGCCAGCAGCCAAGCTTTTGTGGGCTCTGGAAACACCATATATTTT.

The chain recombines TRBV4-1 with TRBJ1-1; the D is unclear. V lost 4 bases to trimming and J lost 11 bases, with 17 bases between them. The CDR3 consists of 13 residues. Germline-derived CDR1 and CDR2 are MGHRA and YSYEKL. This CDR3 is CASSLDPVTQAFF. CDR3 sequence (DNA): TGCGCCAGCAGCCTCGACCCCGTCACTCAGGCTTTCTTT.

The genes are TRBV13 and TRBJ1-2; the match to TRBD1 covers 9 bases. Looked up from germline, CDR1 is PRHDT and CDR2 is FYEKMQ (reference sequence). The CDR3 is 20 residues long. V gave up 2 bases and J gave up 4 bases; unmatched junction bases: 20. This CDR3 reads CASSLYVQGAVIEGSYGYTF. CDR3 DNA: TGTGCCAGCAGCTTATATGTACAGGGGGCCGTTATAGAGGGATCCTATGGCTACACCTTC.

The V gene is TRBV15, the J gene TRBJ1-1; D is undetermined. Germline lookup yields CDR1 LNHNV and CDR2 YYDKDF (reference sequence). V lost 0 bases and J lost 4, with 18 bases in between. The CDR3 spans 17 residues. DNA for the CDR3: TGTGCCACCAGCAGAGATTGGTCAGGCGCCGGCGGCACTGAAGCTTTCTTT. This encodes CATSRDWSGAGGTEAFF.

V usage is TRBV5-4 and J usage is TRBJ1-2, with a weak D call TRBD1 (5 bases). Trimming shortened V by 0 bases and J by 5 bases, and 17 bases separated the two germline ends. CDR3 length equals 16 residues. Germline-derived CDR1 and CDR2 are SGHNT and YYREEE (reference sequence). The CDR3 loop reads CASSLGAGTELYGYTF. The CDR3 bases are TGTGCCAGCAGCTTGGGGGCAGGGACGGAACTATATGGCTACACCTTC. Drawing the rest from reference TRBV5-4 and TRBJ1-2, the complete variable domain is ETGVTQSPTHLIKTRGQQVTLRCSSQSGHNTVSWYQQALGQGPQFIFQYYREEENGRGNFPPRFSGLQFPNYSSELNVNALELDDSALYLCASSLGAGTELYGYTFGSGTRLTVV.

This sequence joins TRBV6-2 or TRBV6-3 and TRBJ2-3; D is uncertain. The CDR3 spans 14 residues. Deletions cut 4 bases from V and 3 bases from J, with 11 bases between. The germline gives CDR1 MNHEY, CDR2 SVGEGT. CDR3 nucleotides: TGTGCCAGCAGTTCAGTGGGGTCGACAGATACGCAGTATTTT. As protein: CASSSVGSTDTQYF.

The chain's CDR3 is CAWSSGTGRQPQHF. CDR3 DNA sequence: TGTGCCTGGAGTTCCGGGACAGGGAGGCAGCCCCAGCATTTT. The chain recombines TRBV30 with TRBJ1-5, with 9 bases matching TRBD1. Germline V gene data show CDR1 as GTSNPN and CDR2 as SVGIG (reference sequence). Trimming cost V 2 bases and J 7 bases; bases outside gene matches: 6. CDR3 length: 14 residues. Combining the CDR3 with reference TRBV30 and TRBJ1-5 gives the whole variable domain SQTIHQWPATLVQPVGSPLSLECTVEGTSNPNLYWYRQAAGRGLQLLFYSVGIGQISSEVPQNLSASRPQDRQFILSSKKLLLSDSGFYLCAWSSGTGRQPQHFGDGTRLSIL.

The sample holds one count of this clone. CDR3 DNA sequence: TGTGCCAGCAGCGCCGCCGACGGGTCCCAGCATTTT. Encoded protein: CASSAADGSQHF. This chain joins TRBV7-2 and TRBJ1-5; D is undetermined. V lost 5 bases to trimming and J lost 11 bases, with 13 bases between them. This CDR3 spans 12 amino acids. From germline, CDR1 is SGHTA and CDR2 FQGNSA.

The rearrangement joins TRBV4-3 to TRBJ1-1; unclear D gene. The length of the CDR3 is 16 residues. V lost 1 base and J lost 1, with 13 bases in between. Germline CDR1 and CDR2: LGHNA and YSLEER. The CDR3 loop is CASSQAVPPRNTEAFF. The CDR3 DNA sequence: TGCGCCAGCAGCCAAGCCGTCCCCCCCAGGAACACTGAAGCTTTCTTT.

The chain couples TRBV21-1 to TRBJ1-3. TRBV21-1 has pseudogene status. The CDR3 is 16 amino acids. The CDR3 DNA is TGTGCCAGCAGCCCCCGGGCCCGATCGAGGGGAAACACCATATATTTT. Its translation is CASSPRARSRGNTIYF.